The 26 T cell receptor beta chains below all came from one sample that was sequenced in a study of blood T cell repertoires in COVID-19. The assay was immunoSEQ multiplex PCR, and TCRdb's table has in-frame clones only and misses some. The sample has approximately 180,000 clones, more than 75% seen once. Sequenced input: peripheral blood. Receptors were obtained from a person between 65 and 79 years old with COVID-19, enrolled during active disease.

The chain combines TRBV3-1 (or the pseudogene TRBV3-2) with TRBJ1-2; 8 nucleotides match TRBD1. Trimming took 7 bases from V and 3 from J; bases not matched to a gene: 7. The CDR3 extends over 14 amino acids. Germline CDR1 is LGHDT and CDR2 is YNNKEL (reference sequence). The CDR3 DNA reads as TGTGCCAGCAAACCGACAGGGGAGCACTATGGCTACACCTTC. As protein: CASKPTGEHYGYTF.

This clone was recorded only once. J is TRBJ1-3 and V is TRBV19, with D perhaps matching TRBD1 (6 bases). Per the germline V gene, CDR1 is LNHDA and CDR2 is SQIVND (reference sequence). CDR3 length: 17 residues. V was clipped by 6 bases and J by 0 bases, with 18 bases between them. CDR3 in DNA: TGTGCCAGTAGCCAATTCGGACAGTCGGTCTCTGGAAACACCATATATTTT. The encoded protein is CASSQFGQSVSGNTIYF. The whole variable domain, filled in from reference TRBV19 and TRBJ1-3, reads DGGITQSPKYLFRKEGQNVTLSCEQNLNHDAMYWYRQDPGQGLRLIYYSQIVNDFQKGDIAEGYSVSREKKESFPLTVTSAQKNPTAFYLCASSQFGQSVSGNTIYFGEGSWLTVV.

The chain is built from TRBV14 and TRBJ2-1; TRBD2 matches at 9 bases. This CDR3 has 17 residues. Germline V gives CDR1 SGHDN, CDR2 FVKESK. Losses at the gene ends were 0 bases for V and 10 bases for J; bases not matched to a gene: 13. CDR3 DNA sequence: TGTGCCAGCAGCCAAGATCGGTATAGCGGGAGCCGTTGGGAGCAGTTCTTC. It is translated as CASSQDRYSGSRWEQFF.

The chain recombines TRBV3-1 (or the pseudogene TRBV3-2) with TRBJ2-5, with 9 bases matching TRBD1. With V trimmed by 8 bases and J by 2 bases, 6 bases remained unmatched. In germline, CDR1 is LGHDT, CDR2 YNNKEL (reference sequence). The CDR3 totals 14 residues. The CDR3 is CASRRGTGQETQYF. DNA for the CDR3: TGTGCCAGCCGACGAGGGACAGGGCAAGAGACCCAGTACTTC.

The V gene is TRBV14, the J gene TRBJ1-2, with TRBD1 matching 10 bases. After removal of 4 bases from V and 5 bases from J, the junction contained 1 base not matched to a gene. This CDR3 is 13 amino acids long. Germline assignment: CDR1 SGHDN and CDR2 FVKESK. CDR3 sequence reads: CASSRQGAYGYTF. The CDR3 DNA reads as TGTGCCAGCAGCCGACAGGGGGCTTATGGCTACACCTTC.

The rearrangement links TRBV9 to TRBJ2-3; D perhaps matches TRBD2 (6 bases). Trimming shortened V by 2 bases and J by 3 bases, and 13 bases separated the two germline ends. In germline, CDR1 is SGDLS, CDR2 YYNGEE. This CDR3 has 15 residues. CDR3 coding DNA: TGTGCCAGCAGCGTGGGGGACTGGAATACAGATACGCAGTATTTT. This encodes CASSVGDWNTDTQYF.

V usage is TRBV28 and J usage is TRBJ2-2, with 10 bases fitting TRBD2. The J segment lost 6 bases and the V segment lost 11 bases, leaving 9 bases of the junction unmatched. The length of the CDR3 is 14 residues. Germline V gives CDR1 MDHEN, CDR2 SYDVKM. CDR3 coding DNA: TGTGCCGGAACTAGCGGGGAAAAGGCCGGGGAGCTGTTTTTT. Translation: CAGTSGEKAGELFF.

V gene TRBV3-1 (or the pseudogene TRBV3-2) combines with J gene TRBJ1-1; 8 positions agree with TRBD1. In germline, CDR1 is LGHDT, CDR2 YNNKEL (reference sequence). The CDR3 is 14 residues long. V lost 4 bases, J lost 3 bases, and 4 bases stayed unmatched. The CDR3 DNA reads as TGTGCCAGCAGCCGCTTGGACAGGGACACTGAAGCTTTCTTT. Translation: CASSRLDRDTEAFF.

J is TRBJ2-1 and V is TRBV11-1; D is undetermined. This CDR3 region has 13 residues. Per germline, CDR1 SGHAT and CDR2 FQDESV (reference sequence). Between the trimmed V and J ends, which lost 5 bases and 2 bases, there was a span of 7 bases. The CDR3 region has the DNA TGTGCCAGCAGCCCATTAGCCTACAATGAGCAGTTCTTC. Translation: CASSPLAYNEQFF.

The chain recombines TRBV19 with TRBJ1-4; 7 nucleotides match TRBD1. Germline V gene data show CDR1 as LNHDA and CDR2 as SQIVND (reference sequence). V lost 5 bases and J lost 8; bases outside the gene matches: 8. The CDR3 runs 14 residues. The CDR3 nucleotides read TGTGCCAGTAGTGATGACAGGGTTAGGGAAAAACTGTTTTTT. It codes for CASSDDRVREKLFF.

The chain uses TRBV7-6 and TRBJ2-2; the match to TRBD2 covers 7 bases. CDR3 size: 16 residues. Germline V gene lookup returns CDR1 SGHVS and CDR2 FNYEAQ. With 2 bases clipped from V and 6 bases from J, the junction kept 9 bases outside the gene matches. CDR3 DNA sequence: TGTGCCAGCAGCTTATCTCCGGGGGGTATCTCCGGGGAGCTGTTTTTT. Its protein product is CASSLSPGGISGELFF.

J is TRBJ2-2 and V is TRBV7-6; possible D gene TRBD2, 5 bases. The CDR3 runs to 15 residues. V was cut by 0 bases and J by 6 bases, with 11 bases left in between. Germline V lookup: CDR1 SGHVS, CDR2 FNYEAQ. CDR3 bases: TGTGCCAGCAGCTTAGCGGGAGCCCAGTCCGGGGAGCTGTTTTTT. It codes for CASSLAGAQSGELFF. Together with reference TRBV7-6 and TRBJ2-2, the CDR3 gives the full variable domain: GAGVSQSPRYKVTKRGQDVALRCDPISGHVSLYWYRQALGQGPEFLTYFNYEAQQDKSGLPNDRFSAERPEGSISTLTIQRTEQRDSAMYRCASSLAGAQSGELFFGEGSRLTVL.

There are a few counts of this clone. The chain is built from TRBV6-2 or TRBV6-3 and TRBJ2-1, with D hard to call. V lost 1 base to trimming and J lost 5 bases, with 6 bases between them. Germline loops: CDR1 MNHEY, CDR2 SVGEGT. The CDR3 extends over 13 amino acids. CDR3 nucleotides: TGTGCCAGCAGTTACTTCCGTGACAATGAGCAGTTCTTC. Translation: CASSYFRDNEQFF.

The chain combines TRBV6-2 or TRBV6-3 with TRBJ2-5, with D perhaps TRBD2 (5 bases). The ends were cut back, 6 bases at V and 9 bases at J, with 14 bases in the middle. Germline CDR1 and CDR2: MNHEY and SVGEGT. The CDR3 extends over 12 amino acids. In DNA, the CDR3 is TGTGCCAGCAGCCCATCACGGGAAGCCCAGTACTTC. Translated, it gives CASSPSREAQYF.

This clone was seen a single time. This chain connects TRBV24-1 to TRBJ1-1; no clear D. The CDR3 is made up of 13 amino acids. The V gene lost 9 bases and the J gene lost 2 bases, with 12 bases spanning the gap. The germline CDR1 and CDR2 sequences are KGHDR and SFDVKD. The CDR3 DNA sequence: TGTGCCACCTCACCTGGAGCTAACACTGAAGCTTTCTTT. This codes for CATSPGANTEAFF.

This chain connects TRBV19 to TRBJ1-5; D perhaps matches TRBD1 (6 bases). V lost 5 bases and J lost 1, with 12 bases in between. The CDR3 is 15 residues long. The V gene's germline CDR1 is LNHDA and CDR2 SQIVND (reference sequence). Here the CDR3 reads CASSQQGGSNQPQHF. The CDR3 bases are TGTGCCAGTAGTCAACAGGGAGGGAGCAATCAGCCCCAGCATTTT.

V gene TRBV5-8 combines with J gene TRBJ2-7, with 9 bases lining up with TRBD1. This CDR3 is built from 14 residues. J gave up 4 bases and V 0 bases, and 2 bases lay outside the gene matches. The germline gives CDR1 SGHTS, CDR2 YDEGEE. The CDR3 loop reads CASSLGTGAYEQYF. The CDR3 DNA sequence: TGTGCCAGCAGCTTGGGGACAGGGGCGTACGAGCAGTACTTC.

The rearrangement links TRBV5-1 to TRBJ1-2; a weak D match, TRBD1 (6 bases). The CDR3 sequence is 15 residues long. Germline values: CDR1 SGHRS, CDR2 YFSETQ. V gave up 0 bases and J gave up 3 bases, with 12 bases separating them. CDR3 region: CASSLDPAGDYGYTF. The CDR3 bases are TGCGCCAGCAGCTTGGATCCGGCAGGGGACTATGGCTACACCTTC.

This clone was recorded a few times. CDR3 sequence reads: CASSPGLADSYEQYF. DNA for the CDR3: TGTGCCAGCAGCCCGGGACTAGCGGACTCCTACGAGCAGTACTTC. This chain links TRBV7-9 with TRBJ2-7, with 11 bases identical to TRBD2. This CDR3 has 15 residues. V was pared by 5 bases and J by 0 bases, with 3 bases of the junction left unmatched. CDR1 is SEHNR and CDR2 is FQNEAQ in the germline V gene (reference sequence).

The chain uses TRBV28 and TRBJ1-2; D unclear. Germline CDR1 and CDR2: MDHEN and SYDVKM. V was trimmed by 7 bases and J by 1 base, leaving 13 bases between them. The CDR3 is 14 amino acids. Here the CDR3 DNA reads TGTGCCAGCACCACGGGTTCCTTTAACTATGGCTACACCTTC. Its translation is CASTTGSFNYGYTF.

CDR3 residues: CASSVVGVSGNTIYF. The CDR3, as DNA: TGTGCCAGCAGCGTAGTAGGGGTCTCTGGAAACACCATATATTTT. The chain is built from TRBV9 and TRBJ1-3, with D tentatively TRBD1 (5 bases). Germline lookup yields CDR1 SGDLS and CDR2 YYNGEE. V was pared by 0 bases and J by 0 bases, with 7 bases between. The CDR3 is made up of 15 amino acids.

The J gene is TRBJ2-1, the V gene TRBV7-2; TRBD2 agrees at 9 bases. Trimming cost V 3 bases and J 8 bases; bases outside gene matches: 11. Germline-derived CDR1 and CDR2 are SGHTA and FQGNSA. The CDR3 has 16 residues. The CDR3 here is CASSFHPQAGGDEQFF. The CDR3 region has the DNA TGTGCCAGCAGCTTCCACCCCCAAGCGGGAGGCGATGAGCAGTTCTTC.

The chain uses TRBV7-2 and TRBJ2-5, with 10 bases matching TRBD2. The CDR3 contains 15 residues. In germline, CDR1 is SGHTA, CDR2 FQGNSA. V gave up 1 base and J gave up 1 base; unmatched junction bases: 0. CDR3 sequence (DNA): TGTGCCAGCAGCTTAGTAGCGGGGGGCCAAGAGACCCAGTACTTC. This codes for CASSLVAGGQETQYF.

The V gene is TRBV7-7, the J gene TRBJ2-5, with 7 nucleotides matching TRBD1. This CDR3 contains 13 residues. With V trimmed by 5 bases and J by 5 bases, 5 bases remained unmatched. Germline CDR1 reads SSHAT; CDR2 reads FNYEAQ (reference sequence). For the CDR3, the DNA is TGTGCCAGCAGCGCGGACAGGTGGGAGACCCAGTACTTC. This gives the protein CASSADRWETQYF.

The chain uses TRBV2 and TRBJ1-2; 7 nucleotides line up with TRBD1. This CDR3 comprises 16 residues. J was trimmed by 7 bases and V by 9 bases; bases with no gene match: 20. Germline CDR1 and CDR2: SNHLY and FYNNEI. Here the CDR3 reads CARAPLRGGGIGGYTF. The CDR3 nucleotides read TGTGCCAGAGCCCCTTTACGAGGGGGCGGAATAGGTGGCTACACCTTC.

The J gene is TRBJ2-3, the V gene TRBV29-1, with TRBD2 identical over 8 bases. The CDR3 sequence is 15 residues long. Germline V gene sequence: CDR1 SQVTM, CDR2 ANQGSEA. Trimming took 4 bases from V and 6 from J; bases not matched to a gene: 12. CDR3 bases: TGCAGCGTTGCATTGAGCGGGGGCGGATTTGATACGCAGTATTTT. This translates into CSVALSGGGFDTQYF.